This TCR beta chain was sequenced in a study of blood T cell repertoires in COVID-19. On the study more broadly: Collection of acute and convalescent COVID-19 samples took place in the United States, Italy and Spain. In each case, the material was cDNA or gDNA derived from T cells, B-cell-depleted T cells, or PBMCs.

Original data processing: Reference gene primer amplification in the assay estimated nucleated cell counts. Repertoires were generated with immunoSEQ multiplex PCR, while TCRdb's copy carries only in-frame clones and drops some. V and J calls and clone size follow that table, whereas D and trimming were derived from the DNA. The sample has 25,000 to 30,000 clones; approximately 81% are singletons. Germline V gene data show CDR1 as SGHRS and CDR2 as YFSETQ. The V end was cut by 1 base, the J end by 4 bases, with 12 bases between. This CDR3 comprises 15 residues. J is TRBJ1-5 and V is TRBV5-1; D ambiguous. The receptor's source is a man older than 75 with active COVID-19. The sequencing sample was made of peripheral blood. The CDR3: CASSLFQAGNQPQHF. CDR3 in DNA: TGCGCCAGCAGCTTGTTCCAGGCGGGTAATCAGCCCCAGCATTTT.